One sample yielded the 23 T cell receptor beta chains listed below, sequenced in a study of cytomegalovirus exposure and HLA in healthy donors. Both 60 Vbeta primers and 13 Jbeta primers went into the PCR. Libraries were prepared by immunoSEQ multiplex PCR; TCRdb keeps only in-frame clonotypes and omits some of them. In the table there are under 150,000 clones, roughly four fifths of which are singletons. Sample: PBMCs. All receptors derive from a male donor in good health and CMV-seronegative.

This chain connects TRBV4-1 to TRBJ2-4, with TRBD2 identical over 7 bases. Germline-derived CDR1 and CDR2 are MGHRA and YSYEKL. The CDR3 sequence is 14 residues long. After removal of 1 base from V and 8 bases from J, the junction contained 5 bases not matched to a gene. DNA for the CDR3: TGCGCCAGCAGCCAAGTGGGGGGGGTGGACATTCAGTACTTC. Protein: CASSQVGGVDIQYF.

This chain connects TRBV10-3 to TRBJ2-5; 10 bases line up with TRBD2. The germline CDR1 and CDR2 sequences are ENHRY and SYGVKD. V lost 4 bases and J lost 0; bases outside the gene matches: 5. This CDR3 region has 16 residues. CDR3 DNA: TGTGCCATCAGTGGAAGACTAGCGGGCGACCAAGAGACCCAGTACTTC. Its protein is CAISGRLAGDQETQYF.

The chain recombines TRBV5-4 with TRBJ2-7; 9 nucleotides align to TRBD2. The V gene's germline CDR1 is SGHNT and CDR2 YYREEE (reference sequence). The CDR3 runs to 13 residues. The CDR3 reads CATAAGGLDEQYF. Written as DNA, the CDR3 is TGTGCGACGGCAGCGGGAGGTCTTGACGAGCAGTACTTC.

The chain couples TRBV5-1 to TRBJ2-2, with TRBD2 matching over 13 bases. The CDR3 spans 17 residues. Germline V gene sequence: CDR1 SGHRS, CDR2 YFSETQ. The J segment lost 0 bases and the V segment lost 4 bases, leaving 3 bases of the junction unmatched. The CDR3 DNA reads as TGCGCCAGCAGCCGCGGGACTAGCGGGACGAACACCGGGGAGCTGTTTTTT. This codes for CASSRGTSGTNTGELFF.

The chain has TRBV7-2 and TRBJ1-5; maybe TRBD1 (6 bases). Deletions cut 5 bases from V and 1 base from J, with 12 bases between. Germline V gives CDR1 SGHTA, CDR2 FQGNSA. The CDR3 is made up of 15 amino acids. In DNA form, the CDR3 reads TGTGCCAGCAGCCGCACAGGGTCCAGCAATCAGCCCCAGCATTTT. It translates to CASSRTGSSNQPQHF.

The chain combines TRBV7-9 with TRBJ2-1; weak D call: TRBD2 (6 bases). The CDR3 is made up of 17 amino acids. CDR1 is SEHNR and CDR2 is FQNEAQ in the germline V gene (reference sequence). Between the trimmed V and J ends, which lost 0 bases and 4 bases, there was a span of 16 bases. The CDR3 nucleotides read TGTGCCAGCAGCTTAGCTGCCACGACCGGGACTTACAATGAGCAGTTCTTC. This translates into CASSLAATTGTYNEQFF.

The chain couples TRBV27 to TRBJ2-7; perhaps TRBD1 as D (6 bases). This CDR3 region has 15 residues. CDR1 is MNHEY and CDR2 is SMNVEV in the germline V gene (reference sequence). Trimming cost V 4 bases and J 2 bases, with 15 bases left between them. The CDR3 loop is CASSYRAPGTYEQYF. Here the CDR3 DNA reads TGTGCCAGCAGTTACAGGGCGCCCGGCACCTACGAGCAGTACTTC.

The chain links TRBV28 to TRBJ1-5, with a weak D call TRBD1 (5 bases). The CDR3 is 16 residues long. Trimming took off 6 bases at V and 4 bases at J, with 19 bases between the two ends. The V gene's germline CDR1 is MDHEN and CDR2 SYDVKM. CDR3 protein: CASSLTLDSPNQPQHF. CDR3 bases: TGTGCCAGCAGCCTTACCCTCGACAGTCCAAATCAGCCCCAGCATTTT.

The V gene is TRBV5-1, the J gene TRBJ1-2; 8 nucleotides agree with TRBD1. The CDR3 covers 14 residues. The trim removed 3 bases at V and 7 bases at J, leaving 8 bases unmatched. Germline values: CDR1 SGHRS, CDR2 YFSETQ. The DNA for the CDR3 is TGCGCCAGCAGCTACGGGACAGGCAACGGTGGCTACACCTTC. This gives the protein CASSYGTGNGGYTF.

The chain has TRBV7-3 and TRBJ2-7; TRBD1 matches 9 bases. The CDR3 has 14 residues. V trimming: 5 bases; J trimming: 6 bases; junction bases outside the gene matches: 8. The germline V gene has CDR1 SGHTA and CDR2 FQGTGA. This chain's CDR3 is CASSQGTGRSEQYF. CDR3 nucleotide sequence: TGTGCCAGCAGCCAAGGGACAGGGAGATCCGAGCAGTACTTC. Full variable domain (remainder filled in from reference TRBV7-3 and TRBJ2-7): GAGVSQTPSNKVTEKGKYVELRCDPISGHTALYWYRQSLGQGPEFLIYFQGTGAADDSGLPNDRFFAVRPEGSVSTLKIQRTERGDSAVYLCASSQGTGRSEQYFGPGTRLTVT.

V is TRBV13 and J is TRBJ2-7, with 12 bases fitting TRBD2. The CDR3 is 17 residues long. J was trimmed by 3 bases and V by 4 bases; bases with no gene match: 10. Germline-derived CDR1 and CDR2 are PRHDT and FYEKMQ (reference sequence). The chain's CDR3 is CASSSGTSGFYGYEQYF. The CDR3 DNA follows: TGTGCCAGCAGCTCCGGGACTAGCGGGTTTTACGGCTACGAGCAGTACTTC. The full variable domain, in which reference TRBV13 and TRBJ2-7 provide the parts outside the CDR3, is AAGVIQSPRHLIKEKRETATLKCYPIPRHDTVYWYQQGPGQDPQFLISFYEKMQSDKGSIPDRFSAQQFSDYHSELNMSSLELGDSALYFCASSSGTSGFYGYEQYFGPGTRLTVT.

The chain employs TRBV10-1 and TRBJ2-1; D gene unclear. CDR3 size: 16 residues. With 0 bases removed from V and 14 bases from J, the gap between germline ends came to 23 bases. Per germline, CDR1 WNHNN and CDR2 SYGVQD (reference sequence). The CDR3 coding sequence is TGCGCCAGCAGTGAGTCAAGCGCATCCTCCCACCCCTACGAGTTCTTC. Amino acid sequence: CASSESSASSHPYEFF.

This clone was observed a few times. The chain is built from TRBV27 and TRBJ2-7; D remains unclear. CDR3 length: 12 residues. Germline values: CDR1 MNHEY, CDR2 SMNVEV (reference sequence). V lost 2 bases and J lost 5, with 7 bases in between. The CDR3 DNA sequence: TGTGCCAGCAGTTTAAATAGCCACGAGCAGTACTTC. It is translated as CASSLNSHEQYF.

This sequence joins TRBV18 and TRBJ2-3; 8 positions match TRBD2. Germline CDR1 reads KGHSH; CDR2 reads LQKENI. The CDR3 sequence is 19 residues long. The V and J ends lost 0 bases and 3 bases, in that order; junction bases with no gene match: 14. This chain's CDR3 is CASSPPYGRAGGITDTQYF. CDR3 DNA: TGTGCCAGCTCACCACCGTACGGGAGGGCCGGGGGAATTACAGATACGCAGTATTTT.

This chain links TRBV5-4 with TRBJ2-1; TRBD2 aligns across 11 bases. Germline lookup yields CDR1 SGHNT and CDR2 YYREEE (reference sequence). With V trimmed by 4 bases and J by 6 bases, 12 bases remained unmatched. The CDR3 sequence is 17 residues long. The DNA of the CDR3 is TGTGCCAGCAGCGACGGTACTAGCGGGAGAGGGGTCAATGAGCAGTTCTTC. Translation gives CASSDGTSGRGVNEQFF.

The chain's CDR3 is CASSSGSLEQFF. CDR3 coding DNA: TGTGCCAGTAGTTCCGGTAGCCTTGAGCAGTTCTTC. This sequence joins TRBV19 and TRBJ2-1, with D unresolved. Germline V lookup: CDR1 LNHDA, CDR2 SQIVND (reference sequence). The CDR3 loop spans 12 amino acids. V dropped 5 bases and J dropped 9 bases, with 11 bases sitting between them.

The V gene is TRBV4-1, the J gene TRBJ1-2, with TRBD1 matching over 7 bases. CDR1 MGHRA and CDR2 YSYEKL come from the germline V gene. CDR3 size: 14 residues. The trim removed 0 bases at V and 6 bases at J, leaving 4 bases unmatched. The CDR3, as DNA: TGCGCCAGCAGCCAAGATCGGGACAGCCATGGCTACACCTTC. Amino acid sequence: CASSQDRDSHGYTF.

The chain has TRBV4-3 and TRBJ2-6; weak D call: TRBD1 (5 bases). CDR1 and CDR2 from the germline V gene are LGHNA and YSLEER. V lost 1 base and J lost 0, with 10 bases in between. The length of the CDR3 is 17 residues. The chain's CDR3 is CASSQVGRSSGANVLTF. CDR3 sequence (DNA): TGCGCCAGCAGCCAAGTGGGGCGGAGCTCTGGGGCCAACGTCCTGACTTTC.

The chain links TRBV2 to TRBJ1-6; possible D gene TRBD1, 6 bases. There are 15 residues in the CDR3. The germline V gene encodes CDR1 SNHLY and CDR2 FYNNEI. The V gene lost 8 bases and the J gene lost 4 bases, with 15 bases spanning the gap. The CDR3 loop is CASLGGQIYNSPLHF. CDR3 bases: TGTGCCAGCCTGGGGGGGCAGATTTATAATTCACCCCTCCACTTT.

The V call is TRBV11-2, the J call TRBJ2-7; no reliable D call. CDR1 SGHAT and CDR2 FQNNGV come from the germline V gene. This CDR3 has 16 amino acids. The germline V and J ends were trimmed by 2 bases and 2 bases, with 16 bases remaining between them. The CDR3 DNA sequence: TGTGCCAGCAGCTTAAGGAGCCGTGCGGAAACCTACGAGCAGTACTTC. It specifies CASSLRSRAETYEQYF.

The rearrangement uses TRBV5-4 and TRBJ2-2; 8 bases fit TRBD1. The CDR3 totals 14 residues. Trimming removed 4 bases from V and 8 bases from J; junction bases left unmatched: 7. Germline assignment: CDR1 SGHNT and CDR2 YYREEE (reference sequence). CDR3: CASSPDRGSGELFF. In nucleotides, the CDR3 is TGTGCCAGCAGCCCAGACAGGGGAAGTGGGGAGCTGTTTTTT.

This sequence joins TRBV30 and TRBJ1-6; D is perhaps TRBD1 (5 bases). Germline V gene lookup returns CDR1 GTSNPN and CDR2 SVGIG (reference sequence). Trimming removed 1 base from V and 3 bases from J, with 13 bases in between. The CDR3 loop spans 16 amino acids. The CDR3 nucleotides read TGTGCCTGGAGTGACCCCACGGGGGTCTATAATTCACCCCTCCACTTT. Translating gives CAWSDPTGVYNSPLHF.

The chain combines TRBV30 with TRBJ2-7, with a tentative D call TRBD1 (5 bases). This CDR3 has 13 amino acids. Germline assignment: CDR1 GTSNPN and CDR2 SVGIG (reference sequence). The V gene lost 3 bases and the J gene lost 2 bases, with 11 bases spanning the gap. In nucleotides, the CDR3 is TGTGCCTGGAGAGTGCAGGGTCCCTACGAGCAGTACTTC. This encodes CAWRVQGPYEQYF.